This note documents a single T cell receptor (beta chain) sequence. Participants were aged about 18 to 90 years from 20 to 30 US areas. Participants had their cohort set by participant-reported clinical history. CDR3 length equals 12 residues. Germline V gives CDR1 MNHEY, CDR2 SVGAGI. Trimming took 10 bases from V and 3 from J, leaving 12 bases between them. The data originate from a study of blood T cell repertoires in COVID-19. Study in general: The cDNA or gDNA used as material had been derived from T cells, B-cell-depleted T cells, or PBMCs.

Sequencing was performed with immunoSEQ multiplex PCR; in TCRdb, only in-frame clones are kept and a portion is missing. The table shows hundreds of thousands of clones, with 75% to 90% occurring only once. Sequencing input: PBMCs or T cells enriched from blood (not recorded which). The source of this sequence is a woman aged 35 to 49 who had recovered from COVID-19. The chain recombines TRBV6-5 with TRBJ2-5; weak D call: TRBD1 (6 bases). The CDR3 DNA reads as TGTGCCACTCAGGACAGAAAAGAGACCCAGTACTTC. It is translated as CATQDRKETQYF.